These T cell receptor beta chains were read from a single sample in a study of control samples from healthy donors and cancer patients. The assay was immunoSEQ multiplex PCR, and TCRdb's table has in-frame clones only and misses some. Of approximately 100,000 clones listed, roughly 90% are singletons. Sequenced: blood. The receptors originated from a man aged 25 to 40 in good health. Each CDR3 is given with its conserved first and last residue. D genes are given only for firm matches. A clone size is listed for some rows: how often the clone was seen (once, few, many), or a class if it is expanded.

size	J	D	V	DNA	CDR3
NA	TRBJ2-1	TRBD2	TRBV5-1	TGCGCCAGCAGGCCGCTAGCGGGAGCCTACAATGAGCAGTTCTTC	CASRPLAGAYNEQFF
NA	TRBJ1-1	TRBD1	TRBV6-6	TGTGCCAGCAGTCCAAACGGACAGGGTCGAATGAGGAACACTGAAGCTTTCTTT	CASSPNGQGRMRNTEAFF
NA	TRBJ1-1	NA	TRBV6-5	TGTGCCAGCAGTTACCGGGGGGGCACTGAAGCTTTCTTT	CASSYRGGTEAFF
medium-sized	TRBJ2-5	TRBD1	TRBV27	TGTGCCAGCAGGAAGATCCAAGGACAGGGGGCAGAGACCCAGTACTTC	CASRKIQGQGAETQYF
once	TRBJ1-2	TRBD1	TRBV18	TGTGCCAGCTCACCGGGACAGGGGAGTACTAACTATGGCTACACCTTC	CASSPGQGSTNYGYTF
NA	TRBJ2-2	NA	TRBV3-1/TRBV3-2	TGTGCCAGCAGCCTACAAGCAGGGAACACCGGGGAGCTGTTTTTT	CASSLQAGNTGELFF
NA	TRBJ2-3	TRBD1	TRBV6-2/TRBV6-3	TGTGCCAGCAGTTCTCGACAGGGATTAGGATGGGGTAGCACAGATACGCAGTATTTT	CASSSRQGLGWGSTDTQYF
NA	TRBJ1-1	NA	TRBV7-8	TGTGCCAGCACAGAAAGATTGAACACTGAAGCTTTCTTT	CASTERLNTEAFF
once	TRBJ1-2	NA	TRBV30	TGTGCCTGGAGTCGGGAGGATGGCTACACCTTC	CAWSREDGYTF
NA	TRBJ1-6	NA	TRBV5-4	TGTGCCAGCAGCTTGGTATTATCCCAGACAAGCGATTCACCCCTCCACTTT	CASSLVLSQTSDSPLHF
NA	TRBJ1-2	NA	TRBV28	TGTGCCAGCAGCTCCACGAACTATGGCTACACCTTC	CASSSTNYGYTF
once	TRBJ1-2	NA	TRBV12-3/TRBV12-4	TGTGCCAGCAGTTTAAAGGGGGGCCATGGCTACACCTTC	CASSLKGGHGYTF
NA	TRBJ2-4	NA	TRBV18	TGTGCCAGCTCACCGAGCGATATTCAGTACTTC	CASSPSDIQYF
NA	TRBJ2-5	TRBD1	TRBV5-6	TGTGCCAGCAGCCCGGTAGGACAGGGGGAGACCCAGTACTTC	CASSPVGQGETQYF
NA	TRBJ1-2	NA	TRBV29-1	TGCAGCGTTGAGTTAGGGTACTATGGCTACACCTTC	CSVELGYYGYTF
few	TRBJ1-6	TRBD1	TRBV28	TGTGCCAGCAGTCCCGGGACAGGAGCGAAACCCCTCCACTTT	CASSPGTGAKPLHF
once	TRBJ1-2	NA	TRBV7-9	TGTGCCAGCAGCTTCTCGGGGGGCGGACGCTATAGTTCCTATGGCTACACCTTC	CASSFSGGGRYSSYGYTF
NA	TRBJ1-1	NA	TRBV5-4	TGTGCCAGCAGCCGTCGGACTAAACTGAACACTGAAGCTTTCTTT	CASSRRTKLNTEAFF
NA	TRBJ2-1	NA	TRBV10-1	TGCGCCAGCAGTGTAGCAACAGGCCCCTACAATGAGCAGTTCTTC	CASSVATGPYNEQFF
few	TRBJ1-3	NA	TRBV30	TGTGCCTGGACCGGAGGGGTTTCAACCACCATATATTTT	CAWTGGVSTTIYF
once	TRBJ2-5	NA	TRBV28	TGTGCCAGCAGGGGGAGTAAGAGGTGGCAGGTGGAGACCCAGTACTTC	CASRGSKRWQVETQYF
NA	TRBJ2-2	TRBD1	TRBV7-2	TGTGCCAGCAGCAGACAGGGGGTCACCGGGGAGCTGTTTTTT	CASSRQGVTGELFF
NA	TRBJ2-2	NA	TRBV5-5	TGTGCCAGCAGCTCCCCAAGACATCCTACCGGGGAGCTGTTTTTT	CASSSPRHPTGELFF
NA	TRBJ2-1	TRBD2	TRBV7-2	TGTGCCAGCAGCTTAGATAGACTAGCGGGAGCCAATGAGCAGTTCTTC	CASSLDRLAGANEQFF
once	TRBJ2-3	NA	TRBV28	TGTGCCAGCAGTTTGAGAGATACGCAGTATTTT	CASSLRDTQYF
NA	TRBJ1-1	NA	TRBV29-1	TGCAGCGTTGAGATAGACCGGGCCAATACTGAAGCTTTCTTT	CSVEIDRANTEAFF
NA	TRBJ1-6	NA	TRBV19	TGTGCCAGTAGTCGTGAGTCCGGAGATAATTCACCCCTCCACTTT	CASSRESGDNSPLHF
NA	TRBJ2-3	TRBD1	TRBV5-6	TGTGCCTCGAACAGGGGTGGGCCAGATACGCAGTATTTT	CASNRGGPDTQYF
once	TRBJ1-1	NA	TRBV6-5	TGTGCCAGCAACGAGCATGGGAGGACGGGCACTGAAGCTTTCTTT	CASNEHGRTGTEAFF
NA	TRBJ1-4	NA	TRBV6-5	TGTGCCAGCAGCCGAGCGACAGGCTCTAATGAAAAACTGTTTTTT	CASSRATGSNEKLFF
NA	TRBJ2-7	TRBD1	TRBV3-1/TRBV3-2	TGTGCCAGCAGCCTGAGGACAGGGGGCAAGTACGAGCAGTACTTC	CASSLRTGGKYEQYF
NA	TRBJ2-2	NA	TRBV7-2	TGTGCCAGCAGCACCTCCGCGAACACCGGGGAGCTGTTTTTT	CASSTSANTGELFF
NA	TRBJ1-5	NA	TRBV2	TGTGCCAGCTCCTGGGGGGGCATGCAGCCCCAGCATTTT	CASSWGGMQPQHF
NA	TRBJ1-3	NA	TRBV19	TGTGCCAGTAGTATACGGGTGACACGCTCTGGAAACACCATATATTTT	CASSIRVTRSGNTIYF
NA	TRBJ1-4	NA	TRBV24-1	TGTGCCACCAGCCCAGTCCTATGGCCATCGTCTGAAAAACTGTTTTTT	CATSPVLWPSSEKLFF
NA	TRBJ1-2	NA	TRBV19	TGTGCCAGTAGTTTTTTGTCGGGGCACTATGGCTACACCTTC	CASSFLSGHYGYTF
NA	TRBJ2-2	NA	TRBV3-1/TRBV3-2	TGTGCCAGCAGCCAAGAATGGAGGGACACCGGGGAGCTGTTTTTT	CASSQEWRDTGELFF
NA	TRBJ2-7	NA	TRBV15	TGTGCCACCAGCAGAGATCGCGGGGACGAGCAGTACTTC	CATSRDRGDEQYF
NA	TRBJ2-7	TRBD1	TRBV10-3	TGTGCCATCAGTGAATCAGGACAGGGCGGCTACGAGCAGTACTTC	CAISESGQGGYEQYF
NA	TRBJ2-2	NA	TRBV11-3	TGTGCCAGCAGCATATCCGGCACCGGGGAGCTGTTTTTT	CASSISGTGELFF
NA	TRBJ1-2	NA	TRBV7-2	TGTGCCAGCAGCCCAGGTCTACAGTATGGCTACACCTTC	CASSPGLQYGYTF
NA	TRBJ1-2	TRBD1	TRBV5-1	TGCGCCAGCAGCTCGCAGGGGGCATATGGCTACACCTTC	CASSSQGAYGYTF
NA	TRBJ2-5	TRBD1	TRBV7-8	TGTGCCACTGCGACAGGGGTGCTTGAGACCCAGTACTTC	CATATGVLETQYF
NA	TRBJ2-5	NA	TRBV20-1	TGCAGTGTAAGCTGGCAAGAGACCCAGTACTTC	CSVSWQETQYF
NA	TRBJ2-7	TRBD1	TRBV12-5	TGTGCTAGTGGTCCGGACAGGGGGCGCAGAGACTACGAGCAGTACTTC	CASGPDRGRRDYEQYF
few	TRBJ2-3	NA	TRBV5-5	TGTGCCAGCAGCTTGCGACCAGTTTCTAGCACAGATACGCAGTATTTT	CASSLRPVSSTDTQYF